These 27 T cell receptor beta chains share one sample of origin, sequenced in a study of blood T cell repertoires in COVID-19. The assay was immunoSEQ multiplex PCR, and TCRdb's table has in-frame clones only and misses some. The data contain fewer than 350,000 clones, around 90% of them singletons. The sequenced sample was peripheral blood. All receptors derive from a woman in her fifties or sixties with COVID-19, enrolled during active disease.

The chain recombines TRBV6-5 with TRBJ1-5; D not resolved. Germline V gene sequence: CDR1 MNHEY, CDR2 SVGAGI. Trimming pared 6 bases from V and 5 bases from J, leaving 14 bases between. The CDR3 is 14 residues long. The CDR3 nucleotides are TGTGCCAGCAGATGGTGGAGAACGGATCAGCCCCAGCATTTT. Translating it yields CASRWWRTDQPQHF.

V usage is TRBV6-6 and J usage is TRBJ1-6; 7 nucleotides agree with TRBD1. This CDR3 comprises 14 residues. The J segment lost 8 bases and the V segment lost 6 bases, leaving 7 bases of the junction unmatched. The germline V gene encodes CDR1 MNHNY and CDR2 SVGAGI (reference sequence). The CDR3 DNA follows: TGTGCCAGCAGAGTTGGACAGGTCGATTCACCCCTCCACTTT. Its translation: CASRVGQVDSPLHF.

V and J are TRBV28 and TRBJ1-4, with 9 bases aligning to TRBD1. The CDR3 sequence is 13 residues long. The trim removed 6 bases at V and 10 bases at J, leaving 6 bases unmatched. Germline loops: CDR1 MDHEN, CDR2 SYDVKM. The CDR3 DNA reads TGTGCCAGCAGATTTGGACAGGGGAGAAAACTGTTTTTT. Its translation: CASRFGQGRKLFF.

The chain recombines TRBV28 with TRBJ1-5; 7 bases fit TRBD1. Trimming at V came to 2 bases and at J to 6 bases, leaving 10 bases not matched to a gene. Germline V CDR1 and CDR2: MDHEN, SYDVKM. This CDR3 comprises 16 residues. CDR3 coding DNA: TGTGCCAGCAGTTTACGCCGTACAGGGGAGAGTCAGCCCCAGCATTTT. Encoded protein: CASSLRRTGESQPQHF.

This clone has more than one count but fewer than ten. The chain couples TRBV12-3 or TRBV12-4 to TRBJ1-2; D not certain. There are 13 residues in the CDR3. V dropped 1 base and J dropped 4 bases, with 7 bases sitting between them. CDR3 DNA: TGTGCCAGCAGTTTAGAGAGGGTCTATGGCTACACCTTC. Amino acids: CASSLERVYGYTF.

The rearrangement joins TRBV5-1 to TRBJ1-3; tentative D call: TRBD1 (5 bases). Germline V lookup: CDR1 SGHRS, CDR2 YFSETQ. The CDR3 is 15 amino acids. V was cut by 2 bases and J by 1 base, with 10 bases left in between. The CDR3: CASSFLGVSGNTIYF. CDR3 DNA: TGCGCCAGCAGCTTCCTAGGGGTATCTGGAAACACCATATATTTT.

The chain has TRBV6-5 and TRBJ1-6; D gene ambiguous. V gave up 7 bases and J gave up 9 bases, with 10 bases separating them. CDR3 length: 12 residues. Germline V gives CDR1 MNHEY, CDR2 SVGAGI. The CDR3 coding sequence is TGTGCCAGCACCCCCCTATTTTCACCCCTCCACTTT. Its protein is CASTPLFSPLHF.

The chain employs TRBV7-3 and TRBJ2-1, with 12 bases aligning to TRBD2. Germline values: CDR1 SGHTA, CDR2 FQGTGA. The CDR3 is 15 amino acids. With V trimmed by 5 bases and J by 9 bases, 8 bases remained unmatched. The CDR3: CASSQLAGGFGEQFF. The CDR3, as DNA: TGTGCCAGCAGCCAACTAGCGGGGGGCTTCGGTGAGCAGTTCTTC.

The CDR3 region has the DNA TGTGCCAGCAGCTACAGCCGGGAATTAGCTTTCTTT. Translated, it gives CASSYSRELAFF. V is TRBV3-1 (or the pseudogene TRBV3-2) and J is TRBJ1-1; no clear D. The ends were cut back, 5 bases at V and 10 bases at J, with 14 bases in the middle. This CDR3 spans 12 amino acids. CDR1 LGHDT and CDR2 YNNKEL come from the germline V gene (reference sequence).

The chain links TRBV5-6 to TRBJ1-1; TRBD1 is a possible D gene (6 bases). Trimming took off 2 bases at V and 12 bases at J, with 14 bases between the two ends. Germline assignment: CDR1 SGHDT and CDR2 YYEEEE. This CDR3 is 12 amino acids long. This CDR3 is CASSFGQGLPFF. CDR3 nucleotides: TGTGCCAGCAGCTTCGGGCAGGGGCTTCCTTTCTTT.

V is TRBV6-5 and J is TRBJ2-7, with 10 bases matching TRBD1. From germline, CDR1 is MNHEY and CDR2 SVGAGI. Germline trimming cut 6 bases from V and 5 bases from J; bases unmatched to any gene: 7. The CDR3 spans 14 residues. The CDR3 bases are TGTGCCAGCAGCCGGGACAGGGGTGCCGACGAGCAGTACTTC. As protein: CASSRDRGADEQYF.

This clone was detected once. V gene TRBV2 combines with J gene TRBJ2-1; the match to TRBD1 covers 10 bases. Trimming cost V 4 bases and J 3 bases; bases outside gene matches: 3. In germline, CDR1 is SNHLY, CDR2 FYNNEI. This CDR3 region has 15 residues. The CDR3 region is CASSGDRGLYNEQFF. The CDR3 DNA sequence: TGTGCCAGCAGTGGGGACAGGGGACTCTACAATGAGCAGTTCTTC.

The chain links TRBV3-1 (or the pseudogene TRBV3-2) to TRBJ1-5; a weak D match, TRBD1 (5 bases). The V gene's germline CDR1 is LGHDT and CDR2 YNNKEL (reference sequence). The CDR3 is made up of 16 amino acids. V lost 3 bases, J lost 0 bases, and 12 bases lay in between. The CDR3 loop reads CASSQGLPDSNQPQHF. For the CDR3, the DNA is TGTGCCAGCAGCCAGGGACTTCCCGATAGCAATCAGCCCCAGCATTTT.

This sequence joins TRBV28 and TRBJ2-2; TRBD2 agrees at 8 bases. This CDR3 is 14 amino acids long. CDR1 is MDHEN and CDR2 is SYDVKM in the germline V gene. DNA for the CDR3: TGTGCAGCCTCTCGGGGGGGGAACACCGGGGAGCTGTTTTTT. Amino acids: CAASRGGNTGELFF.

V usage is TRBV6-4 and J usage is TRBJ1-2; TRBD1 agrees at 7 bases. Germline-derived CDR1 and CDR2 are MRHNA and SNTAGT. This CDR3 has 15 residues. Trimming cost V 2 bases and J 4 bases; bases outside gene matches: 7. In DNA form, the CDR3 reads TGTGCCAGCAGTGACGGAGGGGGCAGTGGCTATGGCTACACCTTC. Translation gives CASSDGGGSGYGYTF.

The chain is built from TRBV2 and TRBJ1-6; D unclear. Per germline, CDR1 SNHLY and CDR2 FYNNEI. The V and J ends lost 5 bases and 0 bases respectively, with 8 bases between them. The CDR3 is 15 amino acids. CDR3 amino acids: CASSRSSSYNSPLHF. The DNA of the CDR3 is TGTGCCAGCAGTAGAAGTAGCTCCTATAATTCACCCCTCCACTTT.

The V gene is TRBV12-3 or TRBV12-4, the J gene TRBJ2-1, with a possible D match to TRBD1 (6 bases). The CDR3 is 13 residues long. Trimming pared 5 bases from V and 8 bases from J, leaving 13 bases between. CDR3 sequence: CASSAGQMDEQFF. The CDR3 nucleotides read TGTGCCAGCAGTGCTGGACAGATGGATGAGCAGTTCTTC.

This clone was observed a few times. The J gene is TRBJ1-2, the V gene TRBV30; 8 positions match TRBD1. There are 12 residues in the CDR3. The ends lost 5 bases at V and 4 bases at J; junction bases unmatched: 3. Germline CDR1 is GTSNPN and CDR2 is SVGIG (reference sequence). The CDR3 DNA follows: TGTGCCTGGGGACAGGGTGGCTATGGCTACACCTTC. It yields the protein CAWGQGGYGYTF. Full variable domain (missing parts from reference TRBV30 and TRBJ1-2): SQTIHQWPATLVQPVGSPLSLECTVEGTSNPNLYWYRQAAGRGLQLLFYSVGIGQISSEVPQNLSASRPQDRQFILSSKKLLLSDSGFYLCAWGQGGYGYTFGSGTRLTVV.

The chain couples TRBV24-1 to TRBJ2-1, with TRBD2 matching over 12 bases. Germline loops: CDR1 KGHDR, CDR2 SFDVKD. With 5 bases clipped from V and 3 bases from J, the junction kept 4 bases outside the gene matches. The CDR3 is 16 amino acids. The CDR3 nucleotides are TGTGCCACCAGTGCCGCACTAGCGGGGGGCTACAATGAGCAGTTCTTC. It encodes CATSAALAGGYNEQFF.

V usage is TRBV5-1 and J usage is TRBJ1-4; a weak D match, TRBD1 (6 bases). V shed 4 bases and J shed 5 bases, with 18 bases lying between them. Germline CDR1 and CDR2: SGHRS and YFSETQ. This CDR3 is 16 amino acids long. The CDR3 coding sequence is TGCGCCAGCAGCAGACAAGGACAGTCTAAAAATGAAAAACTGTTTTTT. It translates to CASSRQGQSKNEKLFF.

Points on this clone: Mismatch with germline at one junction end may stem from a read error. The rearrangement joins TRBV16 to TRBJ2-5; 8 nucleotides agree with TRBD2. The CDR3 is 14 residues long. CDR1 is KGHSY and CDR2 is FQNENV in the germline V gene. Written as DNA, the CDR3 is TGTGCCAGCAGCCAATCAACAGCGGGAGAGGCCCAGTACTTC. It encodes CASSQSTAGEAQYF.

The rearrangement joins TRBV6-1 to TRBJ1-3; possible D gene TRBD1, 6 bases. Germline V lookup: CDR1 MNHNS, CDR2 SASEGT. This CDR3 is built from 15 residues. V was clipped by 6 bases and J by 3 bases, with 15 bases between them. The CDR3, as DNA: TGTGCCAGCAGCCGACAGGCCGGAGTTGGAAACACCATATATTTT. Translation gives CASSRQAGVGNTIYF.

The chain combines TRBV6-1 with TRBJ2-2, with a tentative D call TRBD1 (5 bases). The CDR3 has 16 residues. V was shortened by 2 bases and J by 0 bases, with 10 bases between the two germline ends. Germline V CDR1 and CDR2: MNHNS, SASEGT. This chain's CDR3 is CASSEYRRTNTGELFF. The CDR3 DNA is TGTGCCAGCAGTGAATACAGGCGAACGAACACCGGGGAGCTGTTTTTT.

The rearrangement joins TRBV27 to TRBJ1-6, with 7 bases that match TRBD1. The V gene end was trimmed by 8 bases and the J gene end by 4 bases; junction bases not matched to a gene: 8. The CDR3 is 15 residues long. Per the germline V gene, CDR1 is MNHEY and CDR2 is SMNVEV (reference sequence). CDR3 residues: CASGRQGTYNSPLHF. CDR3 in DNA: TGTGCCAGCGGCCGACAGGGAACTTATAATTCACCCCTCCACTTT.

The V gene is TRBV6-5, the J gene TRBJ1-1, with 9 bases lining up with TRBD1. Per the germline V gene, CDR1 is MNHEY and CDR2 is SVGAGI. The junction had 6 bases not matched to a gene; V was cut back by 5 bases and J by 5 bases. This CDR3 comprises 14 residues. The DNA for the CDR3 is TGTGCCAGCAGTCAGGACAGGGGCGGGACTGAAGCTTTCTTT. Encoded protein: CASSQDRGGTEAFF.

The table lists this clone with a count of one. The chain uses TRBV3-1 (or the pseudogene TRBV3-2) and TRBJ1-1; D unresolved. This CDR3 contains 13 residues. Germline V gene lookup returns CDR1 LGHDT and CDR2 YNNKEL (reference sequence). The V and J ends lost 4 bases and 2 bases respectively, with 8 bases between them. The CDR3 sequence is CASSPLFNTEAFF. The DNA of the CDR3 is TGTGCCAGCAGCCCGCTATTTAACACTGAAGCTTTCTTT.

DNA of the CDR3: TGCGCCAGCAGCTTTGGGCAGGGAACTAATGAAAAACTGTTTTTT. Protein product: CASSFGQGTNEKLFF. The chain couples TRBV5-1 to TRBJ1-4, with D perhaps matching TRBD1 (5 bases). The germline V gene has CDR1 SGHRS and CDR2 YFSETQ. CDR3 size: 15 residues. The V and J ends lost 2 bases and 1 base respectively, with 9 bases between them.